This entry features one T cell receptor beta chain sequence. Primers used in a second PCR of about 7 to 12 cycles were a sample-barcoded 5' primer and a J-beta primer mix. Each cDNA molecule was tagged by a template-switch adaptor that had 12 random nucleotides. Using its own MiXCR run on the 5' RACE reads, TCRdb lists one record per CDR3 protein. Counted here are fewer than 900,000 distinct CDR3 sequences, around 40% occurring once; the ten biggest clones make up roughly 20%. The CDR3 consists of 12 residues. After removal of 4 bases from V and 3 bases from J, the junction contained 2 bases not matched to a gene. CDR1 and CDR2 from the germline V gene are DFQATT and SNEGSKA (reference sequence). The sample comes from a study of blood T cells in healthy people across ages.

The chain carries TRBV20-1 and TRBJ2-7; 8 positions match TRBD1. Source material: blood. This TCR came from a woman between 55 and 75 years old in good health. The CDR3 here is CSATDRGYEQYF. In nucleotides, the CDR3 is TGCAGTGCTACTGACAGGGGCTACGAGCAGTACTTC.